These 19 T cell receptor beta chains originate from one sample sequenced in a study of cytomegalovirus exposure and HLA in healthy donors (dated by TCRdb to 2016 to 2017). The library was obtained by the immunoSEQ multiplex PCR assay. The multiplex PCR relied on a mix of 60 forward primers for TCR Vbeta segments and 13 reverse primers for TCR Jbeta segments. The immuneACCESS repertoire file appears here via TCRdb, limited to in-frame rearrangements. These files lack a portion of the clones; in checked studies, under half of the deficit traces to unresolved V genes, and the cause of the others is not known. This sample holds some 150,000 clones; over 60% were observed only once. The ten largest clones represent around 1.7% of the sample. Sequencing used PBMCs. These receptor sequences come from a woman between 35 and 50 years old in good health and CMV-seronegative.

This chain links TRBV30 with TRBJ2-7; D possibly corresponds to TRBD2 (6 bases). The germline CDR1 and CDR2 sequences are GTSNPN and SVGIG (reference sequence). The CDR3 runs to 13 residues. V was cut by 3 bases and J by 2 bases, with 11 bases left in between. This CDR3 reads CAWSGSWTYEQYF. CDR3 DNA: TGTGCCTGGAGCGGGAGTTGGACCTACGAGCAGTACTTC.

The chain joins TRBV4-2 to TRBJ2-7; 11 bases match TRBD2. The CDR3 sequence is 15 residues long. Losses at the gene ends were 4 bases for V and 2 bases for J; bases not matched to a gene: 4. CDR1 and CDR2 from the germline V gene are LGHNA and YNFKEQ. The CDR3 loop is CASSPPLAGAYEQYF. The CDR3 region has the DNA TGTGCCAGCAGCCCCCCACTAGCGGGGGCCTACGAGCAGTACTTC.

The chain employs TRBV18 and TRBJ1-4; TRBD1 aligns across 7 bases. The germline gives CDR1 KGHSH, CDR2 LQKENI. There are 15 residues in the CDR3. Losses at the gene ends were 1 base for V and 5 bases for J; bases not matched to a gene: 4. The CDR3 sequence is CASSPLRGLNEKLFF. Here the CDR3 DNA reads TGTGCCAGCTCACCACTTAGGGGGCTCAATGAAAAACTGTTTTTT.

This sequence joins TRBV10-3 and TRBJ2-3; tentative D call: TRBD1 (5 bases). This CDR3 has 14 residues. Between the trimmed V and J ends, which lost 0 bases and 10 bases, there was a span of 14 bases. Per germline, CDR1 ENHRY and CDR2 SYGVKD. The CDR3 sequence is CAISESKTRRAQYF. The CDR3 bases are TGTGCCATCAGTGAGTCGAAAACTCGCAGGGCGCAGTATTTT.

This chain connects TRBV7-9 to TRBJ2-3, with 7 bases identical to TRBD2. Germline V gene sequence: CDR1 SEHNR, CDR2 FQNEAQ (reference sequence). The CDR3 runs 16 residues. The junction had 8 bases not matched to a gene; V was cut back by 2 bases and J by 3 bases. CDR3 in amino acids: CASSLNAGAMTDTQYF. The CDR3 region has the DNA TGTGCCAGCAGCTTAAACGCGGGAGCTATGACAGATACGCAGTATTTT.

The sample holds a few counts of this clone. This chain uses TRBV2 with TRBJ2-1, with 10 bases matching TRBD2. V was pared by 1 base and J by 7 bases, with 10 bases of the junction left unmatched. The CDR3 is 17 residues long. Germline V gene data show CDR1 as SNHLY and CDR2 as FYNNEI. The CDR3 loop is CASSEGASGSLRNEQFF. CDR3 nucleotide sequence: TGTGCCAGCAGTGAAGGGGCTAGCGGGAGTTTACGGAATGAGCAGTTCTTC.

The chain is built from TRBV15 and TRBJ2-7; tentatively, D is TRBD1 (6 bases). Germline CDR1 and CDR2: LNHNV and YYDKDF (reference sequence). The CDR3 totals 15 residues. Trimming pared 0 bases from V and 1 base from J, leaving 10 bases between. The CDR3 loop is CATSRDSDSSYEQYF. DNA for the CDR3: TGTGCCACCAGCAGAGACTCGGACAGTTCCTACGAGCAGTACTTC.

Remarks on this clone: As the CDR3 is not closed by the conserved phenylalanine or tryptophan, this likely results from a read error. The limits of the CDR3 on the DNA are not certain, so only TCRdb's listed CDR3 is given. The chain carries TRBV30 and TRBJ1-2; the table's D call of TRBD1 was not tested on the DNA. Germline V gene lookup returns CDR1 GTSNPN and CDR2 SVGIG (reference sequence). Both ends counted, the CDR3 spans 13 residues. CDR3 region: CAFDSGTGFDGHR.

The rearrangement uses TRBV6-1 and TRBJ2-7; 7 positions match TRBD1. This CDR3 comprises 14 residues. Germline loops: CDR1 MNHNS, CDR2 SASEGT. With 6 bases clipped from V and 4 bases from J, the junction kept 9 bases outside the gene matches. The CDR3 spells CASSILAQGYEQYF. The DNA for the CDR3 is TGTGCCAGCAGCATTCTAGCACAGGGGTACGAGCAGTACTTC.

The chain joins TRBV7-9 to TRBJ1-1; TRBD1 is a possible D gene (5 bases). The CDR3 sequence is 14 residues long. In germline, CDR1 is SEHNR, CDR2 FQNEAQ (reference sequence). V lost 2 bases, J lost 8 bases, and 15 bases lay in between. The CDR3 loop reads CASSLRPGIEEAFF. Here the CDR3 DNA reads TGTGCCAGCAGCTTAAGACCAGGGATAGAAGAAGCTTTCTTT.

This clone was seen a single time. The CDR3 loop is CASSFGGSGYEQYF. CDR3 bases: TGTGCCAGCAGCTTTGGCGGGAGTGGCTACGAGCAGTACTTC. The V and J genes are TRBV7-8 and TRBJ2-7, with 7 bases matching TRBD2. Germline loops: CDR1 SGHVS, CDR2 FQNEAQ. V trimming: 3 bases; J trimming: 3 bases; junction bases outside the gene matches: 5. CDR3 size: 14 residues.

The J gene is TRBJ2-1, the V gene TRBV6-6; 12 bases are a match to TRBD2. The J segment lost 7 bases and the V segment lost 5 bases, leaving 9 bases of the junction unmatched. Germline CDR1 MNHNY, CDR2 SVGAGI (reference sequence). This CDR3 is built from 16 residues. The CDR3 bases are TGTGCCAGCAGTCAATTGACTAGCGGGAGTGGGAATGAGCAGTTCTTC. As protein: CASSQLTSGSGNEQFF.

The rearrangement uses TRBV28 and TRBJ1-2; TRBD1 aligns across 7 bases. The germline V gene has CDR1 MDHEN and CDR2 SYDVKM. With 4 bases clipped from V and 7 bases from J, the junction kept 9 bases outside the gene matches. CDR3 length: 14 amino acids. CDR3 bases: TGTGCCAGCAGTTCCGGAGGGGGCCGTGGTGGCTACACCTTC. Protein sequence: CASSSGGGRGGYTF.

The chain has TRBV5-1 and TRBJ1-3; no reliable D call. With 4 bases removed from V and 0 bases from J, the gap between germline ends came to 8 bases. The CDR3 has 14 amino acids. Germline CDR1 and CDR2: SGHRS and YFSETQ. The DNA for the CDR3 is TGCGCCAGCAGCGAACGGGACTCTGGAAACACCATATATTTT. Amino acid sequence: CASSERDSGNTIYF.

The chain carries TRBV9 and TRBJ1-3; 8 nucleotides match TRBD1. The CDR3 contains 15 residues. The germline CDR1 and CDR2 sequences are SGDLS and YYNGEE. The trim removed 3 bases at V and 1 base at J, leaving 3 bases unmatched. The CDR3 sequence is CASSARTGSGNTIYF. In nucleotides, the CDR3 is TGTGCCAGCAGCGCAAGGACAGGGTCTGGAAACACCATATATTTT.

V gene TRBV28 combines with J gene TRBJ2-1; TRBD2 agrees at 9 bases. This CDR3 region has 16 residues. The J segment lost 6 bases and the V segment lost 3 bases, leaving 9 bases of the junction unmatched. CDR1 and CDR2 (germline): MDHEN, SYDVKM. The chain's CDR3 is CASSFVLAGTSNEQFF. The CDR3 DNA is TGTGCCAGCAGTTTTGTTCTAGCGGGGACCTCCAATGAGCAGTTCTTC. Supplemented by reference TRBV28 and TRBJ2-1, the full variable domain reads DVKVTQSSRYLVKRTGEKVFLECVQDMDHENMFWYRQDPGLGLRLIYFSYDVKMKEKGDIPEGYSVSREKKERFSLILESASTNQTSMYLCASSFVLAGTSNEQFFGPGTRLTVL.

J is TRBJ2-3 and V is TRBV11-2; D is ambiguous. The CDR3 totals 15 residues. Germline V gene data show CDR1 as SGHAT and CDR2 as FQNNGV. The V and J ends lost 2 bases and 2 bases respectively, with 11 bases between them. CDR3 amino acids: CASSLLRRVTDTQYF. In DNA form, the CDR3 reads TGTGCCAGCAGCTTATTGAGGAGAGTCACAGATACGCAGTATTTT. The variable domain in full, with the rest retrieved from reference TRBV11-2 and TRBJ2-3, is EAGVAQSPRYKIIEKRQSVAFWCNPISGHATLYWYQQILGQGPKLLIQFQNNGVVDDSQLPKDRFSAERLKGVDSTLKIQPAKLEDSAVYLCASSLLRRVTDTQYFGPGTRLTVL.

The rearrangement joins TRBV2 to TRBJ2-1, with D tentatively TRBD2 (5 bases). CDR1 and CDR2 from the germline V gene are SNHLY and FYNNEI. The CDR3 sequence is 14 residues long. V dropped 6 bases and J dropped 4 bases, with 13 bases sitting between them. The CDR3 region has the DNA TGTGCCAGCAGGGCCAACGGGATTTACAATGAGCAGTTCTTC. As protein: CASRANGIYNEQFF.

The rearrangement links TRBV14 to TRBJ1-1; D ambiguous. The CDR3 runs to 13 residues. Trimming pared 4 bases from V and 4 bases from J, leaving 10 bases between. The germline V gene has CDR1 SGHDN and CDR2 FVKESK. The CDR3 loop is CASSPRVATEAFF. Written as DNA, the CDR3 is TGTGCCAGCAGCCCGAGGGTTGCCACTGAAGCTTTCTTT.